This section outlines one TCR beta chain sequence together with its context. One Seattle source followed patients from active infection through their disease course. The repertoire was sequenced with immunoSEQ multiplex PCR; TCRdb's copy has only in-frame clones and lacks some. The table records some 180,000 clones, roughly 77% of them present only once. This entry belongs to a study of blood T cell repertoires in COVID-19. Germline V gene data show CDR1 as LGHDT and CDR2 as YNNKEL (reference sequence). The V and J ends lost 4 bases and 6 bases, in that order; junction bases with no gene match: 8. This CDR3 spans 16 amino acids.

The sequence was collected from a woman between 40 and 50 years old with COVID-19, enrolled during active disease. Material: peripheral blood. The chain employs TRBV3-1 (or the pseudogene TRBV3-2) and TRBJ2-1, with 11 bases that match TRBD2. CDR3 DNA sequence: TGTGCCAGCAGCCCGACCCTTAGCGGGAGGGCCAATGAGCAGTTCTTC. Translated: CASSPTLSGRANEQFF.